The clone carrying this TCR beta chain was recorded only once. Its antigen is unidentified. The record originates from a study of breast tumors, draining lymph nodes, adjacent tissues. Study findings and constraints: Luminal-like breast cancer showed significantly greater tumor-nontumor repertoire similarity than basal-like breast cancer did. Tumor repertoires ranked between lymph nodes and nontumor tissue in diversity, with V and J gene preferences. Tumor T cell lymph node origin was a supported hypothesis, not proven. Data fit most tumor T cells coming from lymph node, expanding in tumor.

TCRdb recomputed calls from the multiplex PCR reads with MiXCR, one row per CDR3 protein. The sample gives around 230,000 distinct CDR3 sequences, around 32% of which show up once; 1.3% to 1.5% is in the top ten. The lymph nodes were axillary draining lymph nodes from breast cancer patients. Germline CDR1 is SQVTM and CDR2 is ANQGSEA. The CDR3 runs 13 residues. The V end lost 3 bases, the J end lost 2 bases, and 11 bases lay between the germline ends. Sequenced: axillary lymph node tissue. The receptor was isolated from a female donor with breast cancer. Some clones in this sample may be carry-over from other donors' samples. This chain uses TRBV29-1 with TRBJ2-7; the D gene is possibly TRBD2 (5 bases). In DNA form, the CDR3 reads TGCAGCGTTGATCCGGGAAGGGCCTACGAGCAGTACTTC. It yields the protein CSVDPGRAYEQYF.